Each of the 23 T cell receptor beta chains below was sequenced from the same sample in a study of Tregs in tolerant kidney transplant recipients. The repertoire was sequenced with immunoSEQ multiplex PCR; TCRdb's copy has only in-frame clones and lacks some. The table has some 21,000 clones, roughly 80% seen once; the top ten hold roughly 26%. Recipients received nonmyeloablative bone marrow transplants from related graft donors, with transient mixed chimerism. Sequences were derived from CD8+ T cells from blood (PBMCs), sampled 6 months after the transplant. These receptors originate from a human patient who received a combined kidney and bone marrow transplant. Some of the T cells might come from the graft donor.

The rearrangement joins TRBV27 to TRBJ2-4, with 13 bases identical to TRBD2. Germline assignment: CDR1 MNHEY and CDR2 SMNVEV (reference sequence). CDR3 length: 15 residues. V trimming: 6 bases; J trimming: 4 bases; junction bases outside the gene matches: 3. The CDR3 region is CASRELAGGKNIQYF. The CDR3 DNA reads TGTGCCAGCAGAGAACTAGCGGGGGGGAAAAACATTCAGTACTTC.

The CDR3 here is CAWGYAGTGEGYTF. The CDR3 nucleotides read TGTGCCTGGGGATATGCCGGGACAGGGGAAGGCTACACCTTC. The chain employs TRBV30 and TRBJ1-2; TRBD1 matches at 10 bases. The CDR3 has 14 amino acids. Germline values: CDR1 GTSNPN, CDR2 SVGIG (reference sequence). With V trimmed by 5 bases and J by 8 bases, 11 bases remained unmatched.

This clone was picked up a small number of times. V and J are TRBV30 and TRBJ1-1; TRBD1 matches 10 bases. Germline lookup yields CDR1 GTSNPN and CDR2 SVGIG (reference sequence). This CDR3 has 14 residues. The V and J ends lost 1 base and 3 bases, in that order; junction bases with no gene match: 2. CDR3 region: CAWSAGTGDTEAFF. The CDR3 nucleotides read TGTGCCTGGAGTGCGGGGACAGGGGACACTGAAGCTTTCTTT.

The rearrangement links TRBV10-3 to TRBJ2-1; 7 bases are a match to TRBD1. Germline V gives CDR1 ENHRY, CDR2 SYGVKD. V gave up 0 bases and J gave up 9 bases; unmatched junction bases: 11. CDR3 length: 16 residues. The CDR3 sequence: CAISESSEKGALEQFF. The CDR3 DNA reads as TGTGCCATCAGTGAGTCAAGTGAGAAGGGGGCGCTTGAGCAGTTCTTC.

This rearrangement joins TRBV5-1 to TRBJ2-2; D possibly corresponds to TRBD2 (5 bases). The CDR3 has 16 amino acids. Germline values: CDR1 SGHRS, CDR2 YFSETQ. V was trimmed by 4 bases and J by 4 bases, leaving 17 bases between them. The CDR3 loop is CASSLGSVRFTGELFF. The DNA of the CDR3 is TGCGCCAGCAGCCTAGGTAGCGTAAGATTCACCGGGGAGCTGTTTTTT.

V gene TRBV9 combines with J gene TRBJ2-5; 7 positions match TRBD1. TRBJ2-7 matches the DNA end more closely, so the J call is doubtful. CDR3 length equals 14 residues. Looked up from germline, CDR1 is SGDLS and CDR2 is YYNGEE. The CDR3 protein is CASSVGGTDYEQYF. The CDR3 nucleotides are TGTGCCAGCAGCGTAGGTGGGACAGACTACGAGCAGTACTTC.

The genes are TRBV9 and TRBJ2-1; 7 nucleotides match TRBD1. CDR1 SGDLS and CDR2 YYNGEE come from the germline V gene. The CDR3 has 15 amino acids. V lost 4 bases, J lost 7 bases, and 11 bases stayed unmatched. In DNA form, the CDR3 reads TGTGCCAGCAGCCCTAAGGGTACAGGGGCAAATGAGCAGTTCTTC. Protein: CASSPKGTGANEQFF. Combining the CDR3 with reference TRBV9 and TRBJ2-1 gives the whole variable domain DSGVTQTPKHLITATGQRVTLRCSPRSGDLSVYWYQQSLDQGLQFLIQYYNGEERAKGNILERFSAQQFPDLHSELNLSSLELGDSALYFCASSPKGTGANEQFFGPGTRLTVL.

The genes are TRBV28 and TRBJ2-2, with D unresolved. This CDR3 has 13 residues. Trimming removed 6 bases at V and 4 bases at J, with 9 bases between. Per germline, CDR1 MDHEN and CDR2 SYDVKM. The CDR3 protein is CASSAVGTGELFF. The CDR3 DNA sequence: TGTGCCAGCAGCGCGGTGGGCACCGGGGAGCTGTTTTTT.

The chain couples TRBV18 to TRBJ2-1, with 8 bases aligning to TRBD2. V dropped 0 bases and J dropped 9; count of bases not matched to a gene: 7. From germline, CDR1 is KGHSH and CDR2 LQKENI. This CDR3 is built from 15 residues. In DNA form, the CDR3 reads TGTGCCAGCTCACCACCTAGCGGGATTGGGGTTGAGCAGTTCTTC. It yields the protein CASSPPSGIGVEQFF.

This clone came up once. The chain has TRBV27 and TRBJ2-3; 13 positions agree with TRBD2. This CDR3 is 16 amino acids long. Per the germline V gene, CDR1 is MNHEY and CDR2 is SMNVEV (reference sequence). The V gene end was trimmed by 2 bases and the J gene end by 6 bases; junction bases not matched to a gene: 5. The CDR3 DNA reads as TGTGCCAGCAGTTTAGGGACTAGCGGGGCCGGGGATACGCAGTATTTT. It translates to CASSLGTSGAGDTQYF.

The rearrangement links TRBV19 to TRBJ2-3; 11 positions agree with TRBD1. The CDR3 spans 19 residues. Germline V gene sequence: CDR1 LNHDA, CDR2 SQIVND (reference sequence). J was trimmed by 3 bases and V by 4 bases; bases with no gene match: 15. CDR3 in amino acids: CASSTYVSLDRGRTDTQYF. The CDR3 DNA is TGTGCCAGTAGTACCTACGTGTCCCTGGACAGGGGGCGGACAGATACGCAGTATTTT.

Turning to this clone: A read error may produce the germline difference seen at one junction end. This same CDR3 is encoded by further DNA sequences in the sample. CDR3 region: CASSLVSYNSPLHF. CDR3 in DNA: TGTGCCAGTAGTCTTGTCTCCTATAATTCCCCCCTCCACTTT. The V gene is TRBV19, the J gene TRBJ1-6; D gene ambiguous. This CDR3 is built from 14 residues. From germline, CDR1 is LNHDA and CDR2 SQIVND (reference sequence).

This clone has just one count. J is TRBJ2-5 and V is TRBV11-2; 7 bases agree with TRBD1. The V gene's germline CDR1 is SGHAT and CDR2 FQNNGV. This CDR3 is 14 amino acids long. With V trimmed by 8 bases and J by 4 bases, 10 bases remained unmatched. The CDR3 region has the DNA TGTGCCAGCGCTCCGGCCCCAGGGGGAGAGACCCAGTACTTC. Residues: CASAPAPGGETQYF. Combining the CDR3 with reference TRBV11-2 and TRBJ2-5 gives the whole variable domain EAGVAQSPRYKIIEKRQSVAFWCNPISGHATLYWYQQILGQGPKLLIQFQNNGVVDDSQLPKDRFSAERLKGVDSTLKIQPAKLEDSAVYLCASAPAPGGETQYFGPGTRLLVL.

This chain joins TRBV1 and TRBJ1-2; TRBD1, the D gene given by the table, was not confirmed from the DNA. TRBV1 constitutes a pseudogene. CDR3 length: 16 residues. CDR3 sequence (DNA): TGCACCAGCAGCCAAGGTCCCCTACAGGGCCCCGGTGGCTACACCTTC. Translation: CTSSQGPLQGPGGYTF.

CDR3 bases: TGTGCCAGCAGCTTATTGGGCGGGGTCGATACGCAGTATTTT. This codes for CASSLLGGVDTQYF. This chain connects TRBV7-3 to TRBJ2-3; maybe TRBD2 (6 bases). The germline V gene encodes CDR1 SGHTA and CDR2 FQGTGA. CDR3 size: 14 residues. V lost 2 bases and J lost 6, with 12 bases in between.

The rearrangement links TRBV27 to TRBJ2-7; TRBD1 might be the D (6 bases). The CDR3 has 15 residues. The germline gives CDR1 MNHEY, CDR2 SMNVEV (reference sequence). Between the trimmed V and J ends, which lost 5 bases and 5 bases, there was a span of 19 bases. The CDR3 sequence is CASSPGQIRTNEQYF. CDR3 sequence (DNA): TGTGCCAGCAGTCCCGGACAGATCAGGACCAACGAGCAGTACTTC.

V gene TRBV7-3 combines with J gene TRBJ2-7; 9 bases are a match to TRBD1. Losses at the gene ends were 5 bases for V and 5 bases for J; bases not matched to a gene: 7. Per germline, CDR1 SGHTA and CDR2 FQGTGA. This CDR3 contains 14 residues. CDR3 DNA: TGTGCCAGCAGCCCGGGACAGGGAATTCACGAGCAGTACTTC. Translation gives CASSPGQGIHEQYF.

This clone came up once. The rearrangement joins TRBV5-5 to TRBJ1-1, with a weak D call TRBD1 (5 bases). This CDR3 comprises 14 residues. V shed 2 bases and J shed 11 bases, with 19 bases lying between them. Germline V lookup: CDR1 SGHKS, CDR2 YYEKEE (reference sequence). The CDR3 sequence is CASSFPLAGPRAFF. CDR3 DNA sequence: TGTGCCAGCAGCTTTCCCCTTGCGGGGCCTAGGGCTTTCTTT.

This sequence joins TRBV7-2 and TRBJ2-7; 10 nucleotides align to TRBD1. From germline, CDR1 is SGHTA and CDR2 FQGNSA. The V segment lost 5 bases and the J segment 2 bases; nucleotides outside the gene matches: 6. This CDR3 spans 15 amino acids. The CDR3 DNA is TGTGCCAGCAGCCATGGGACAGGGGTGACCTACGAGCAGTACTTC. Its protein is CASSHGTGVTYEQYF. Supplemented by reference TRBV7-2 and TRBJ2-7, the full variable domain reads GAGVSQSPSNKVTEKGKDVELRCDPISGHTALYWYRQSLGQGLEFLIYFQGNSAPDKSGLPSDRFSAERTGGSVSTLTIQRTQQEDSAVYLCASSHGTGVTYEQYFGPGTRLTVT.

This clone was counted between two and nine times. This chain links TRBV6-5 with TRBJ2-1; a weak D match, TRBD1 (6 bases). This CDR3 has 15 residues. CDR1 is MNHEY, CDR2 SVGAGI, per germline. Trimming took off 5 bases at V and 0 bases at J, with 11 bases between the two ends. The CDR3 nucleotides read TGTGCCAGCAGTCGACAGGATAGCTCCTACAATGAGCAGTTCTTC. Translating gives CASSRQDSSYNEQFF.

V usage is TRBV9 and J usage is TRBJ1-2, with TRBD1 matching 8 bases. The CDR3 spans 13 residues. Germline CDR1 and CDR2: SGDLS and YYNGEE. V dropped 2 bases and J dropped 6; count of bases not matched to a gene: 3. The CDR3 region is CASSVGQGDGYTF. The CDR3 coding sequence is TGTGCCAGCAGCGTTGGACAGGGTGATGGCTACACCTTC.

This chain connects TRBV10-3 to TRBJ2-7; TRBD1 agrees at 7 bases. With V trimmed by 0 bases and J by 3 bases, 8 bases remained unmatched. The CDR3 is made up of 16 amino acids. Germline values: CDR1 ENHRY, CDR2 SYGVKD. The CDR3 loop reads CAISESVYGTVYEQYF. The CDR3 bases are TGTGCCATCAGTGAGTCGGTATATGGGACAGTCTACGAGCAGTACTTC.

CDR3 loop: CASSQELVASTDTQYF. In nucleotides, the CDR3 is TGCGCCAGCAGCCAGGAGTTAGTGGCTAGCACAGATACGCAGTATTTT. This sequence joins TRBV4-3 and TRBJ2-3; D is unclear. V was clipped by 3 bases and J by 0 bases, with 13 bases between them. The CDR3 runs to 16 residues. Germline CDR1 is LGHNA and CDR2 is YSLEER.